Sequencing of this TCR beta chain was carried out in a study of blood T cells in healthy people across ages. The table lists this clonotype with a few counts. The antigen is undetermined. Then a second PCR, running roughly 6 to 12 cycles, was carried out with a sample-barcoded 5' primer and a J-beta primer mix. Carrying 12 random nucleotides, a template-switch adaptor labeled each individual cDNA molecule. Using its own MiXCR run on the 5' RACE reads, TCRdb lists one record per CDR3 protein. The repertoire holds approximately 810,000 distinct CDR3 sequences, with 36% as singletons. V lost 0 bases and J 0 bases, leaving 3 bases between the germline ends. This CDR3 comprises 14 residues. The V gene's germline CDR1 is SGDLS and CDR2 YYNGEE. Investigators took around 10 milliliters of peripheral blood from every donor. Study observations and caveats: Naive T cell percentage showed a strong correlation with the diversity of TCR beta. A greater number of naive CD4+ cells and higher diversity distinguished long-lived donors from aged donors.

The sequence was obtained from a man between 18 and 35 years old in good health. Input material: blood. The gene calls are TRBV9 and TRBJ1-4; D remains ambiguous. The CDR3 sequence is CASSVGTTNEKLFF. In DNA form, the CDR3 reads TGTGCCAGCAGCGTAGGGACAACTAATGAAAAACTGTTTTTT.